This T cell receptor beta chain was captured by sequencing in a study of T cells expressing NK-cell markers. UMI-tagged 5'RACE template switching yielded the TCR beta cDNA. TCRdb reprocessed the 5' RACE reads and keeps a single row for each CDR3 protein, giving no DNA. The sample has about 370,000 distinct CDR3 sequences, and its top ten clones hold roughly 10%. CDR1 is DFQATT and CDR2 is SNEGSKA in the germline V gene (reference sequence). CDR3 length equals 14 residues. The sequencing input was blood T cells: a sorted CD56 or NKG2C T cell subset, CD4+ or CD8+ T cells, or bulk PBMC T cells (not recorded which). The rearrangement joins TRBV20-1 to TRBJ2-5; TCRdb indicates TRBD2, and absent DNA this call remains unverified. The clonotype originates from a woman aged 50 to 65 in good health. CDR3 in amino acids: CSALLAERLRYQYF.